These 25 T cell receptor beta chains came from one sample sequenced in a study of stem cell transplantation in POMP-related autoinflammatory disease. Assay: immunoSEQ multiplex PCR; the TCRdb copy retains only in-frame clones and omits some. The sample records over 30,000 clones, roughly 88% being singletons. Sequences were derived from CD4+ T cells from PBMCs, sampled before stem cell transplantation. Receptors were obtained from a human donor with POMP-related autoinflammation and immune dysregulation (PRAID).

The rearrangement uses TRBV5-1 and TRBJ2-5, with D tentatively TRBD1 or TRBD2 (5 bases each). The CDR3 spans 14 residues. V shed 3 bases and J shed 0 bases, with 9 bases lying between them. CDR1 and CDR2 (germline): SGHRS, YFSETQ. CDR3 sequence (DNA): TGCGCCAGCAGCTCGGGACGGGACCAAGAGACCCAGTACTTC. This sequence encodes CASSSGRDQETQYF.

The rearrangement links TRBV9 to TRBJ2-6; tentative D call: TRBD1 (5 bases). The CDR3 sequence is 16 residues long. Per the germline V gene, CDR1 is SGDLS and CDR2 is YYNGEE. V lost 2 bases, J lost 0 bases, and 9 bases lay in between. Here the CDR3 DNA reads TGTGCCAGCAGCGTGGGGCATTCCTCTGGGGCCAACGTCCTGACTTTC. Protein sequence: CASSVGHSSGANVLTF.

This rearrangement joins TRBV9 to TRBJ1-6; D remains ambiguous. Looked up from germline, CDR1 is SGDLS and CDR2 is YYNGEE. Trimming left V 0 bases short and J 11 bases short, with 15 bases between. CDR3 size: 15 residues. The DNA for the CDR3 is TGTGCCAGCAGCGTAGGTGGGGAAGGGCTGGCACCCCTCCACTTT. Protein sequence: CASSVGGEGLAPLHF.

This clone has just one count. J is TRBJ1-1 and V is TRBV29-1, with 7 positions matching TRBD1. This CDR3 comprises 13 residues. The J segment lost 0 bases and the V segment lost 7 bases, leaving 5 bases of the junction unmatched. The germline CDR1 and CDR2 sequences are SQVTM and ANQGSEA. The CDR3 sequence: CSAHRGMNTEAFF. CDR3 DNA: TGCAGCGCGCACAGGGGTATGAACACTGAAGCTTTCTTT.

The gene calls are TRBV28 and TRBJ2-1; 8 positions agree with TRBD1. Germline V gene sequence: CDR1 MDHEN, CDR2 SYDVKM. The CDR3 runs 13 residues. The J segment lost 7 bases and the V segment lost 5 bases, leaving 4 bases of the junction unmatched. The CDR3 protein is CASSPDRGNEQFF. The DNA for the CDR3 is TGTGCCAGCAGTCCTGACAGGGGAAATGAGCAGTTCTTC.

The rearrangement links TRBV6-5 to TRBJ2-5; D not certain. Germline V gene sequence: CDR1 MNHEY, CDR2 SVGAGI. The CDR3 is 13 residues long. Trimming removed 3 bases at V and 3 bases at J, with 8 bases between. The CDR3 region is CASSYNRKETQYF. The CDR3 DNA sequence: TGTGCCAGCAGTTATAACAGAAAAGAGACCCAGTACTTC.

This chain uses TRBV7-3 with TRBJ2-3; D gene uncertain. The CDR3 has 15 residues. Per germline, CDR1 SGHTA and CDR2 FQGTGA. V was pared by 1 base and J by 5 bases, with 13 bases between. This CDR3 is CASSLRAGWGDTQYF. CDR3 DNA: TGTGCCAGCAGCTTAAGGGCAGGCTGGGGAGATACGCAGTATTTT.

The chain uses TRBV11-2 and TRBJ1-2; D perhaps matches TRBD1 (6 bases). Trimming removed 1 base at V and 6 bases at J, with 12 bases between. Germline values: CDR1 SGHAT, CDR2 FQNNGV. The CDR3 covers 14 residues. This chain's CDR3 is CASSLVQGFDGYTF. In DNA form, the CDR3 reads TGTGCCAGCAGCTTAGTTCAGGGGTTCGATGGCTACACCTTC.

This CDR3 is CATSGTPNQPQHF. The CDR3 nucleotides are TGTGCCACCAGCGGGACACCCAATCAGCCCCAGCATTTT. The chain recombines TRBV15 with TRBJ1-5, with a possible D match to TRBD1 (6 bases). V lost 5 bases, J lost 3 bases, and 8 bases lay in between. The CDR3 spans 13 residues. Germline V gene sequence: CDR1 LNHNV, CDR2 YYDKDF (reference sequence).

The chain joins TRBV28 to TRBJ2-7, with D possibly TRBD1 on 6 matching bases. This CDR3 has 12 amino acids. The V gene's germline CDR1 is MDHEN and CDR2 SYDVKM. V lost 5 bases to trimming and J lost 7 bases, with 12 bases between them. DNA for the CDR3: TGTGCCAGCAGTCTGGGGACATCAGAGCAGTACTTC. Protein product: CASSLGTSEQYF.

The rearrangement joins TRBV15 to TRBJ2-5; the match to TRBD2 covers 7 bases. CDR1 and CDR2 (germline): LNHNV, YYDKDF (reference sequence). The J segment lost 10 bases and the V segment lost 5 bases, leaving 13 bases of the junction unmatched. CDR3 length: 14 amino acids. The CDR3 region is CATSARAWEGGQYF. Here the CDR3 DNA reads TGTGCCACCAGCGCCCGGGCCTGGGAGGGTGGCCAGTACTTC.

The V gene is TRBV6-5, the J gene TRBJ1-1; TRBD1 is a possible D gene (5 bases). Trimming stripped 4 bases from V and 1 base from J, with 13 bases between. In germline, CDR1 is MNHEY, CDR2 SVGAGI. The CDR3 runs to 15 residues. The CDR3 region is CASSWGIGRNTEAFF. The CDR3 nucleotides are TGTGCCAGCAGTTGGGGGATAGGTAGGAACACTGAAGCTTTCTTT.

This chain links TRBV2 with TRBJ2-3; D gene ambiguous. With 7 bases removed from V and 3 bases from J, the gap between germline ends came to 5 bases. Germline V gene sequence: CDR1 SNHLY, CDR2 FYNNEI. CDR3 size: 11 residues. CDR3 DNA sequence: TGTGCCAGCATTCGTACAGATACGCAGTATTTT. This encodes CASIRTDTQYF. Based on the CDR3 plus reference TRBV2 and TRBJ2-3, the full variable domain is EPEVTQTPSHQVTQMGQEVILRCVPISNHLYFYWYRQILGQKVEFLVSFYNNEISEKSEIFDDQFSVERPDGSNFTLKIRSTKLEDSAMYFCASIRTDTQYFGPGTRLTVL.

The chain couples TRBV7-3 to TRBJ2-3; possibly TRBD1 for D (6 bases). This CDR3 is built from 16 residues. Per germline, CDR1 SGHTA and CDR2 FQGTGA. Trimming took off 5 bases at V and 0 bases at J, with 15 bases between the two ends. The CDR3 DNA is TGTGCCAGCAGCCCCATCGACAGGAGAAGCACAGATACGCAGTATTTT. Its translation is CASSPIDRRSTDTQYF.

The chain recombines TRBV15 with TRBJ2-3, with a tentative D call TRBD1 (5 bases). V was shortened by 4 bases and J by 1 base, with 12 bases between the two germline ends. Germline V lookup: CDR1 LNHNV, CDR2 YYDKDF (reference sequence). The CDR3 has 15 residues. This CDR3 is CATSKAPTGTDTQYF. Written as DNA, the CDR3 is TGTGCCACCAGCAAAGCCCCGACAGGCACAGATACGCAGTATTTT.

The CDR3 DNA follows: TGTGCCACCAGACAAGGGGATCAGCCCCAGCATTTT. Translated, it gives CATRQGDQPQHF. The chain links TRBV19 to TRBJ1-5; tentative D call: TRBD1 (5 bases). The germline CDR1 and CDR2 sequences are LNHDA and SQIVND (reference sequence). V was shortened by 10 bases and J by 5 bases, with 12 bases between the two germline ends. The CDR3 is made up of 12 amino acids. Filled out from reference TRBV19 and TRBJ1-5, the complete variable domain reads DGGITQSPKYLFRKEGQNVTLSCEQNLNHDAMYWYRQDPGQGLRLIYYSQIVNDFQKGDIAEGYSVSREKKESFPLTVTSAQKNPTAFYLCATRQGDQPQHFGDGTRLSIL.

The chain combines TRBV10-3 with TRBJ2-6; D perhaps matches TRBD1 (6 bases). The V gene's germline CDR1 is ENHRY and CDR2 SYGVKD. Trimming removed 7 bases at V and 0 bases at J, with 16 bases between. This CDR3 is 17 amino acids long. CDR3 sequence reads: CAITQDRFVSGANVLTF. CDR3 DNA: TGTGCCATCACCCAGGACAGATTTGTCTCTGGGGCCAACGTCCTGACTTTC.

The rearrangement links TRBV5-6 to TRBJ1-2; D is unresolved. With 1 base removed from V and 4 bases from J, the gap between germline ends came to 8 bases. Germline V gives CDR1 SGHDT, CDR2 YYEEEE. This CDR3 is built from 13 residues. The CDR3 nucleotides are TGTGCCAGCAGCTTGCGCAACGCCTATGGCTACACCTTC. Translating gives CASSLRNAYGYTF.

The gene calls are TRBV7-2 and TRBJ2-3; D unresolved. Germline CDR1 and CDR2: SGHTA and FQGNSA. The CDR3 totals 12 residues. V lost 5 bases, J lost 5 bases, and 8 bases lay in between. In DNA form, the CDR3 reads TGTGCCAGCAGCCCTGTTGTAGATACGCAGTATTTT. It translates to CASSPVVDTQYF.

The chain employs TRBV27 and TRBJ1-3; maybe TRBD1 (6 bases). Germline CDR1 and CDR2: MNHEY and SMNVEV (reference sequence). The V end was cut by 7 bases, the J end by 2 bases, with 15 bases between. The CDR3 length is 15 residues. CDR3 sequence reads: CASKSAGQPGNTIYF. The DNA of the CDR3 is TGTGCCAGCAAATCCGCGGGACAACCTGGAAACACCATATATTTT.

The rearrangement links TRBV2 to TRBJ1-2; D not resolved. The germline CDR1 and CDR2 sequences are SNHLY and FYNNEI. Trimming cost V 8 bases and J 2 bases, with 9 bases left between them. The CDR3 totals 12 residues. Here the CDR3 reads CASQMVNYGYTF. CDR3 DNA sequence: TGTGCCAGCCAAATGGTGAACTATGGCTACACCTTC.

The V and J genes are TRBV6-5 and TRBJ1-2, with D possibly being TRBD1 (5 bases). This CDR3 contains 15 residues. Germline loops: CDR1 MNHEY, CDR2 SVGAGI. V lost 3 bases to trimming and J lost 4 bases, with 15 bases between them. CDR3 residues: CASSYRGDSSYGYTF. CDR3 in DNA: TGTGCCAGCAGTTATCGAGGGGACTCAAGCTATGGCTACACCTTC.

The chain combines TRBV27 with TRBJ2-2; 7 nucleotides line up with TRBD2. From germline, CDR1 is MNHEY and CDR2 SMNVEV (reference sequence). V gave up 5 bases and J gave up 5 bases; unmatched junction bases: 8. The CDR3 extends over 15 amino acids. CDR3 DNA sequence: TGTGCCAGCAGTCGGAATAGCGGGTGGACCGGGGAGCTGTTTTTT. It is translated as CASSRNSGWTGELFF.

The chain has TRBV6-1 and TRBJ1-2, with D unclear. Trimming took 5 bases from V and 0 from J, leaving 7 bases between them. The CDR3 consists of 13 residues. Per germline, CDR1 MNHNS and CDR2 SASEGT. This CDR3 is CASSYTANYGYTF. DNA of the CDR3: TGTGCCAGCAGTTATACAGCTAACTATGGCTACACCTTC.

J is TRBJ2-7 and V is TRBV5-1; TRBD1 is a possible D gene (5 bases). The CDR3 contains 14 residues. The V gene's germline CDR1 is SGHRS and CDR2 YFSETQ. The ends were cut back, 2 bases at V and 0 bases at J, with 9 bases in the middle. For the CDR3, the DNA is TGCGCCAGCAGCTTAGACAGTTCCTCCTACGAGCAGTACTTC. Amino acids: CASSLDSSSYEQYF.